This T cell receptor (beta chain) was recorded in a study of blood T cell repertoires in COVID-19. The V segment lost 5 bases and the J segment 3 bases; nucleotides outside the gene matches: 8. The CDR3 is 18 residues long. CDR1 is MGHRA, CDR2 YSYEKL, per germline. Original methodology: Reference gene primer amplification gave estimated nucleated cell counts. TCRdb's table, derived via immunoSEQ multiplex PCR, lists solely in-frame clones and lacks some. The V and J calls and clone size are taken from that table; D and trimming were inferred from the DNA. Here the sample spans a few hundred thousand clones, about 87% being singletons.

This receptor was taken from a woman aged 30 to 39 with COVID-19, enrolled during active disease. Sequencing was done on a sample of peripheral blood. The chain joins TRBV4-1 to TRBJ2-1, with 15 positions matching TRBD2. The CDR3 DNA is TGCGCCAGCAGCGTGGGACTAGCGGGAGGACCTTTCTACAATGAGCAGTTCTTC. Its translation: CASSVGLAGGPFYNEQFF.